This T cell receptor beta chain comes out of a study of vaccination effects on CD4 cells after COVID-19. For the study at large: Culturing of 2 million to 2.5 million PBMC per well took place with around 9.4 IU/ml IL-2 and approximately 9.1 ug/ml peptides. Study-level points and caveats: In the study, convalescent patients were few, and early post-infection timepoints were absent. Marked contraction was observed in infection-induced and vaccine-induced clones late after vaccination.

In the case of this clone: What it recognizes is unknown.

Once cultured for 10 days, the cells underwent separation to obtain CD4+ T cells. Every participant took two doses of the BNT162b2 or mRNA-1273 vaccine. All vaccine recipients tested negative for nucleocapsid antibodies and had never contracted SARS-CoV-2 infection. V gave up 0 bases and J gave up 4 bases; unmatched junction bases: 7. The CDR3 is 17 amino acids. The germline CDR1 and CDR2 sequences are SGHRS and YFSETQ. Produced via immunoSEQ multiplex PCR; TCRdb's table is partial and in-frame only. The data hold 66,000 or so clones, with less than 85% observed a single time. This specimen was CD4+ T cells from PBMCs cultured without peptide, taken after COVID-19 vaccination. The receptor's source is a human donor who received a COVID-19 vaccine. The chain recombines TRBV5-1 with TRBJ2-1; 10 bases fit TRBD2. CDR3 protein: CASSLGSGGAVYNEQFF. The DNA for the CDR3 is TGCGCCAGCAGCTTGGGCAGCGGGGGGGCCGTTTACAATGAGCAGTTCTTC. Together with reference TRBV5-1 and TRBJ2-1, the CDR3 gives the full variable domain: KAGVTQTPRYLIKTRGQQVTLSCSPISGHRSVSWYQQTPGQGLQFLFEYFSETQRNKGNFPGRFSGRQFSNSRSEMNVSTLELGDSALYLCASSLGSGGAVYNEQFFGPGTRLTVL.